Shown below are 25 T cell receptor beta chains from a single sample sequenced in a study of somatic mutations in cytotoxic T cells in rheumatoid arthritis. Some clones are missing from TCRdb's copy, which holds only in-frame ones; the method was immunoSEQ multiplex PCR. The sample has 2,000 to 3,000 clones, 75% to 80% seen once. Sequencing was performed on CD8+ T cells sorted from blood. Receptors were obtained from a man between 65 and 80 years old with rheumatoid arthritis.

This clone occurred a few times. This sequence joins TRBV19 and TRBJ2-1, with TRBD2 identical over 15 bases. The length of the CDR3 is 16 residues. Trimming cost V 3 bases and J 5 bases; bases outside gene matches: 2. Germline values: CDR1 LNHDA, CDR2 SQIVND (reference sequence). The CDR3 nucleotides are TGTGCCAGTAGTATGGGGACTAGCGGGGGGAACAATGAGCAGTTCTTC. Encoded protein: CASSMGTSGGNNEQFF.

This clone was seen more than once but under ten times. CDR3 in amino acids: CASRQEQGSYEQYF. The CDR3 region has the DNA TGCGCCAGCCGTCAGGAACAGGGTTCCTACGAGCAGTACTTC. The genes are TRBV10-1 and TRBJ2-7; D is perhaps TRBD1 (6 bases). Trimming left V 8 bases short and J 1 base short, with 15 bases between. Germline CDR1 is WNHNN and CDR2 is SYGVQD (reference sequence). The CDR3 extends over 14 amino acids.

The chain links TRBV2 to TRBJ1-1; D uncertain. This CDR3 contains 12 residues. The germline V gene encodes CDR1 SNHLY and CDR2 FYNNEI. The ends were cut back, 5 bases at V and 1 base at J, with 5 bases in the middle. In nucleotides, the CDR3 is TGTGCCAGCAGTCTAGGGAACACTGAAGCTTTCTTT. Its protein is CASSLGNTEAFF. The entire variable domain, with the rest obtained from reference TRBV2 and TRBJ1-1, is as follows: EPEVTQTPSHQVTQMGQEVILRCVPISNHLYFYWYRQILGQKVEFLVSFYNNEISEKSEIFDDQFSVERPDGSNFTLKIRSTKLEDSAMYFCASSLGNTEAFFGQGTRLTVV.

The chain recombines TRBV7-9 with TRBJ2-2; D possibly corresponds to TRBD1 (6 bases). V was pared by 5 bases and J by 3 bases, with 13 bases between. CDR1 and CDR2 from the germline V gene are SEHNR and FQNEAQ (reference sequence). The CDR3 runs to 15 residues. The CDR3 here is CASSTTGSYTGELFF. CDR3 nucleotide sequence: TGTGCCAGCAGCACAACAGGGTCATACACCGGGGAGCTGTTTTTT. Full variable domain (outside the CDR3, taken from reference TRBV7-9 and TRBJ2-2): DTGVSQNPRHKITKRGQNVTFRCDPISEHNRLYWYRQTLGQGPEFLTYFQNEAQLEKSRLLSDRFSAERPKGSFSTLEIQRTEQGDSAMYLCASSTTGSYTGELFFGEGSRLTVL.

This chain links TRBV10-2 with TRBJ2-7, with a weak D call TRBD1 (6 bases). V dropped 0 bases and J dropped 2 bases, with 8 bases sitting between them. The CDR3 extends over 14 amino acids. Per germline, CDR1 WSHSY and CDR2 SAAADI. The CDR3 region is CASSESWGPYEQYF. The CDR3 DNA reads TGCGCCAGCAGTGAGTCATGGGGGCCCTACGAGCAGTACTTC.

The CDR3 DNA sequence: TGTGCCAGCAGGTATATAGCGGGGTCTTCCTACGAGCAGTACTTC. Its translation is CASRYIAGSSYEQYF. This chain uses TRBV2 with TRBJ2-7; TRBD2 matches at 8 bases. CDR1 is SNHLY, CDR2 FYNNEI, per germline. J was trimmed by 1 base and V by 6 bases; bases with no gene match: 8. This CDR3 spans 15 amino acids.

This clone has more than one count but fewer than ten. Because the CDR3's place on the DNA is in doubt, the DNA is left out and the CDR3 is given as listed by TCRdb. This CDR3 is CAVFGTGSFGNTIYF. J is TRBJ1-3 and V is TRBV21-1; the listed D gene, TRBD1, was not tested against the DNA. TRBV21-1 is a known pseudogene. The CDR3 is 15 amino acids in total, end residues counted.

CDR3 residues: CASSIPLGGGADTQYF. The DNA of the CDR3 is TGTGCCAGCAGTATCCCTCTAGGCGGGGGGGCAGATACGCAGTATTTT. The chain is built from TRBV2 and TRBJ2-3; 9 bases are shared with TRBD2. The CDR3 spans 16 residues. V lost 5 bases to trimming and J lost 4 bases; unmatched junction nucleotides: 10. Germline CDR1 and CDR2: SNHLY and FYNNEI.

The chain links TRBV7-9 to TRBJ2-7; TRBD2 aligns across 8 bases. The CDR3 is 15 residues long. Germline V gene data show CDR1 as SEHNR and CDR2 as FQNEAQ (reference sequence). V was clipped by 2 bases and J by 5 bases; unmatched bases: 8. This CDR3 is CASSLTIAGKDEQYF. The CDR3 bases are TGTGCCAGCAGCTTAACAATAGCGGGGAAGGACGAGCAGTACTTC.

J is TRBJ1-2 and V is TRBV7-9; D might be TRBD1 (5 bases). The CDR3 totals 13 residues. Germline V gene data show CDR1 as SEHNR and CDR2 as FQNEAQ (reference sequence). Trimming pared 1 base from V and 8 bases from J, leaving 11 bases between. The CDR3, as DNA: TGTGCCAGCAGCTTAGAGGGGCTGAGCGGCTACACCTTC. As protein: CASSLEGLSGYTF.

The chain is built from TRBV5-4 and TRBJ2-3, with TRBD2 matching 7 bases. Per germline, CDR1 SGHNT and CDR2 YYREEE (reference sequence). The CDR3 is 19 residues long. V gave up 0 bases and J gave up 2 bases; unmatched junction bases: 15. The CDR3 region has the DNA TGTGCCAGCAGCTTGGACGCGGGAGCCCCCGCAGACGACACAGATACGCAGTATTTT. This sequence encodes CASSLDAGAPADDTDTQYF.

The genes are TRBV5-1 and TRBJ2-5, with D possibly TRBD1 on 6 matching bases. This CDR3 has 17 residues. Germline assignment: CDR1 SGHRS and CDR2 YFSETQ. V was pared by 4 bases and J by 3 bases, with 22 bases between. Here the CDR3 reads CASSPEPGQSSKETQYF. The CDR3 DNA reads TGCGCCAGCAGCCCCGAGCCGGGACAATCGTCGAAAGAGACCCAGTACTTC.

The rearrangement uses TRBV6-4 and TRBJ2-2; 10 bases agree with TRBD1. The junction had 1 base not matched to a gene; V was cut back by 0 bases and J by 6 bases. The germline V gene has CDR1 MRHNA and CDR2 SNTAGT. CDR3 length: 15 residues. DNA for the CDR3: TGTGCCAGCAGTGACTCGACAGGGGGCCCCGGGGAGCTGTTTTTT. The encoded protein is CASSDSTGGPGELFF.

This chain connects TRBV4-1 to TRBJ2-7; no clear D gene. The CDR3 is 13 amino acids. Trimming took off 1 base at V and 2 bases at J, with 6 bases between the two ends. Germline CDR1 MGHRA, CDR2 YSYEKL. For the CDR3, the DNA is TGCGCCAGCAGCCAAGTACAGACCTACGAGCAGTACTTC. Translating it yields CASSQVQTYEQYF.

This clone counts as large. The chain recombines TRBV6-6 with TRBJ1-4, with TRBD1 matching 9 bases. Germline assignment: CDR1 MNHNY and CDR2 SVGAGI (reference sequence). There are 15 residues in the CDR3. With 2 bases clipped from V and 6 bases from J, the junction kept 4 bases outside the gene matches. DNA for the CDR3: TGTGCCAGCAGTTACGAGGGACAGGGTGATGAAAAACTGTTTTTT. This codes for CASSYEGQGDEKLFF.

The chain recombines TRBV27 with TRBJ1-2; D is unclear. This CDR3 has 15 amino acids. Trimming took off 5 bases at V and 0 bases at J, with 13 bases between the two ends. Germline V gives CDR1 MNHEY, CDR2 SMNVEV (reference sequence). For the CDR3, the DNA is TGTGCCAGCAGTCCCTTACAAGAAGCTAACTATGGCTACACCTTC. This translates into CASSPLQEANYGYTF.

The chain has TRBV7-2 and TRBJ1-5; D unresolved. CDR3 length: 14 amino acids. Trimming removed 4 bases from V and 5 bases from J, with 12 bases in between. Germline V gives CDR1 SGHTA, CDR2 FQGNSA. The CDR3 DNA follows: TGTGCCAGCAGCTCCCGAGGTATTTATCAGCCCCAGCATTTT. Its protein is CASSSRGIYQPQHF.

This clone was found a few times. The rearrangement joins TRBV10-1 to TRBJ2-7; TRBD2 is a possible D gene (5 bases). V shed 8 bases and J shed 1 base, with 15 bases lying between them. The germline V gene has CDR1 WNHNN and CDR2 SYGVQD (reference sequence). The CDR3 is 14 residues long. The CDR3 here is CASRRDMGSYEQYF. The CDR3 DNA reads as TGCGCCAGCCGTCGGGATATGGGTTCCTACGAGCAGTACTTC.

The chain recombines TRBV11-3 with TRBJ2-5; a weak D match, TRBD2 (6 bases). Germline loops: CDR1 SGHNT, CDR2 YENEEA. Deletions cut 5 bases from V and 2 bases from J, with 9 bases between. This CDR3 is 13 amino acids long. The DNA of the CDR3 is TGTGCCAGCAGCAGCCGGGGGCAAGAGACCCAGTACTTC. This translates into CASSSRGQETQYF.

The chain recombines TRBV7-9 with TRBJ2-1; TRBD1 agrees at 7 bases. Per the germline V gene, CDR1 is SEHNR and CDR2 is FQNEAQ (reference sequence). The V gene end was trimmed by 5 bases and the J gene end by 3 bases; junction bases not matched to a gene: 7. The CDR3 is 15 residues long. The CDR3 loop reads CASSLPGQYYNEQFF. The DNA of the CDR3 is TGTGCCAGCAGCCTCCCGGGACAGTACTACAATGAGCAGTTCTTC.

Judged by abundance, this clone is large. The CDR3: CASSILLTGRDDGELFF. The CDR3 DNA reads TGTGCCAGTAGTATTCTTCTGACAGGGCGGGATGACGGGGAGCTGTTTTTT. V is TRBV19 and J is TRBJ2-2; a weak D match, TRBD1 (7 bases). V shed 3 bases and J shed 7 bases, with 21 bases lying between them. CDR1 is LNHDA, CDR2 SQIVND, per germline (reference sequence). The length of the CDR3 is 17 residues.

This clone was seen once. This chain connects TRBV7-9 to TRBJ2-7; 8 bases fit TRBD1. Germline trimming cut 5 bases from V and 2 bases from J; bases unmatched to any gene: 5. This CDR3 contains 14 residues. The germline CDR1 and CDR2 sequences are SEHNR and FQNEAQ (reference sequence). For the CDR3, the DNA is TGTGCCAGCAGCCCCCTGGGACAGGCCTACGAGCAGTACTTC. It translates to CASSPLGQAYEQYF.

The chain carries TRBV6-5 and TRBJ1-4; 10 bases are shared with TRBD1. V was clipped by 6 bases and J by 11 bases; unmatched bases: 9. Looked up from germline, CDR1 is MNHEY and CDR2 is SVGAGI. The CDR3 runs to 14 residues. The CDR3 region has the DNA TGTGCCAGCAGCACCCGGGACAGGGGTTCCAAACTGTTTTTT. Translating it yields CASSTRDRGSKLFF.

This clone was observed once. The chain uses TRBV7-9 and TRBJ2-3; D possibly corresponds to TRBD2 (6 bases). CDR3 length: 15 amino acids. CDR1 is SEHNR and CDR2 is FQNEAQ in the germline V gene (reference sequence). Trimming took off 9 bases at V and 0 bases at J, with 16 bases between the two ends. The CDR3 region is CASQWGEDSTDTQYF. The CDR3 DNA reads as TGTGCCAGTCAGTGGGGGGAGGACAGCACAGATACGCAGTATTTT.

This clone has only one observation. The chain is built from TRBV5-1 and TRBJ2-7; 11 positions agree with TRBD2. Trimming at V came to 4 bases and at J to 2 bases, leaving 2 bases not matched to a gene. Germline values: CDR1 SGHRS, CDR2 YFSETQ. This CDR3 has 14 residues. CDR3 sequence reads: CASSGTSGPYEQYF. The DNA for the CDR3 is TGCGCCAGCAGCGGGACTAGCGGCCCCTACGAGCAGTACTTC.